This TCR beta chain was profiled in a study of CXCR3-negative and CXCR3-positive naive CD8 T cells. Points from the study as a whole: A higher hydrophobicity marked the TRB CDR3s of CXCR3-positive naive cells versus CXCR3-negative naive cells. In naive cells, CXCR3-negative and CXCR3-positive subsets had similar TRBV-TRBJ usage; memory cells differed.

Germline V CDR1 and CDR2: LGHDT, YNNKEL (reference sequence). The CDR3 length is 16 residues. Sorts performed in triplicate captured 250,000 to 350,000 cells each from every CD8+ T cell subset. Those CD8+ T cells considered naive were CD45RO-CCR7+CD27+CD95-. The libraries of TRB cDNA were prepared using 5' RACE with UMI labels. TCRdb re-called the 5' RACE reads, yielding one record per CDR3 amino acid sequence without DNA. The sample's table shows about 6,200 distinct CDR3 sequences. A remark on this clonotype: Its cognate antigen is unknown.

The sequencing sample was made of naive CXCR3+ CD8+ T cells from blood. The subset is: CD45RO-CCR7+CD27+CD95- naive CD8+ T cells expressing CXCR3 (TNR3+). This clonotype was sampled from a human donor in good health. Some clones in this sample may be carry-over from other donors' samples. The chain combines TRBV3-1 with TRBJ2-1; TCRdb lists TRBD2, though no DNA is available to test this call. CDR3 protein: CASSQVTSASSDEQFF.